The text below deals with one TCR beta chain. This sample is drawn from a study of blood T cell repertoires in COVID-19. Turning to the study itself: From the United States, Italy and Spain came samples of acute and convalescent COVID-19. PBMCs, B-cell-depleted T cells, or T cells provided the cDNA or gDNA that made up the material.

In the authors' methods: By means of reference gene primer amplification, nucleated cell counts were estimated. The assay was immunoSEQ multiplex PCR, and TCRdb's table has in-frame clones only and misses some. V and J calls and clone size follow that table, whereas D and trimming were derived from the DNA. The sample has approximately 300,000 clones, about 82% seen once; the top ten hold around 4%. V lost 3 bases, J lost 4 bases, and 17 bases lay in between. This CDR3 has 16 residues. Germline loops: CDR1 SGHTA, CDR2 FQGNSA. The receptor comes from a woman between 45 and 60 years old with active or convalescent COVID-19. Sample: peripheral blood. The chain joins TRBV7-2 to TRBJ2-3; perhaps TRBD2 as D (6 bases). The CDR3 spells CASSFFGRTRPDTQYF. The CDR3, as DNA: TGTGCCAGCAGCTTTTTCGGGAGAACCCGGCCAGATACGCAGTATTTT.